This TCR beta chain came from a study of cytomegalovirus exposure and HLA in healthy donors. Across the whole study: According to later analysis, the same platform produced the approximately 130 validation and several hundred first-cohort repertoires.

The validation cohort, a group of 130 or so subjects, included the donors and was separate from the approximately 660-subject first cohort. Findings and limits, study-wide: Some TCR beta chains (roughly 150 of them) were listed as cytomegalovirus-associated. One later analysis, an examination of the roughly 130 validation repertoires, found that first-cohort TCR clusters tended to co-occur in them.

The protocol was immunoSEQ multiplex PCR, while the TCRdb copy is restricted to in-frame clones and leaves out a portion. The sample lists about 70,000 clones, around 95% occurring once. Looked up from germline, CDR1 is GTSNPN and CDR2 is SVGIG (reference sequence). The V end lost 2 bases, the J end lost 8 bases, and 10 bases lay between the germline ends. The CDR3 has 11 residues. Regarding this clone: Its antigen remains unidentified.

The clonotype comes from a woman younger than 35 in good health and CMV-seropositive. The rearrangement joins TRBV30 to TRBJ2-7; D possibly corresponds to TRBD2 (7 bases). Sample: PBMCs. The CDR3: CAWSPGGQQYF. CDR3 DNA: TGTGCCTGGAGTCCCGGGGGGCAGCAGTACTTC. Combining the CDR3 with reference TRBV30 and TRBJ2-7 gives the whole variable domain SQTIHQWPATLVQPVGSPLSLECTVEGTSNPNLYWYRQAAGRGLQLLFYSVGIGQISSEVPQNLSASRPQDRQFILSSKKLLLSDSGFYLCAWSPGGQQYFGPGTRLTVT.